This T cell receptor beta chain was profiled in a study of a mutant IDH1 vaccine in newly diagnosed glioma. Study-level background: Beginning 4-6 weeks after radiotherapy alone, or with temozolomide cycles, vaccination took place. Treated patients comprised roughly 60% males and around 38% females, mean age roughly 40 years. Therapy received beforehand was radiotherapy, temozolomide, or both, with most patients given both.

Concerning this clone: Antigen unknown.

The CDR3 extends over 14 amino acids. V dropped 0 bases and J dropped 3 bases, with 7 bases sitting between them. CDR1 is SGHKS, CDR2 YYEKEE, per germline (reference sequence). Sequenced by immunoSEQ multiplex PCR; TCRdb stores in-frame clones only, minus some. The repertoire includes approximately 47,000 clones, more than 70% of them detected once, and around 5.7% sits in the top ten. Time point here: week 35, safety follow-up. Vaccination used 300 ug of mutant IDH1 20-mer peptide per dose, with topical imiquimod. Study-level findings and limits: Vaccine-induced responses were seen in more than 90% of patients, spanning several MHC alleles.

The clonotype comes from a woman between 35 and 50 years old with glioma. Here the sequenced sample was PBMCs, taken from a glioma patient whose treatment included an IDH1 peptide vaccine. The rearrangement joins TRBV5-5 to TRBJ1-5; D remains ambiguous. The CDR3 loop is CASSLASPNQPQHF. The CDR3 region has the DNA TGTGCCAGCAGCTTGGCCTCCCCCAATCAGCCCCAGCATTTT.